These T cell receptor beta chains were read from a single sample in a study of CD8+CD57+ T cells in acquired aplastic anemia. TCRdb called the reads again in MiXCR, with one record for every CDR3 protein. Among approximately 190,000 distinct CDR3 sequences, nearly 50% were seen once, and the ten largest hold around 9.7%. What was sequenced was sorted CD4+, CD8+, or CD8+CD57+ T cells (not recorded which) from PBMCs. These TCRs come from a human donor with aplastic anemia. The CDR3 runs from the conserved cysteine through the conserved F or W. Each record gives: clone size, V gene, D gene, J gene, CDR3 DNA, CDR3 protein. The D gene is left open where the match is weak. A row's size may be missing; if present it is once, few, many or a size class.

>NA|TRBV5-1|TRBD2|TRBJ2-7
TGCGCCAGCAGCTCCTCCGGGACTAACGGTCCCTACGAGCAGTACTTC
CASSSSGTNGPYEQYF
>once|TRBV25-1|NA|TRBJ2-3
TGTGCCAGCAGTGAAAGGGGGTTGAGCACAGATACGCAGTATTTT
CASSERGLSTDTQYF
>few|TRBV30|TRBD1|TRBJ2-7
TGTGCCTGGAGTGTACTGGACAGGGAATTCTCCGAGCAGTACTTC
CAWSVLDREFSEQYF
>NA|TRBV29-1|TRBD1|TRBJ1-2
TGCAGCTCCCGATCCGGACAGGCTAACTATGGCTACACCTTC
CSSRSGQANYGYTF
>many|TRBV4-2|NA|TRBJ2-3
TGTGCCAGCAGCCAAGATGGCACAGATACGCAGTATTTT
CASSQDGTDTQYF
>many|TRBV4-3|NA|TRBJ2-3
TGCGCCAGCAGCCACCCCCTAGGCGCGCAGTATTTT
CASSHPLGAQYF
>few|TRBV20-1|TRBD2|TRBJ2-1
TGCAGTGCTAAGGCGGACGCGGGGGGTAGGGAGATCTTC
CSAKADAGGREIF
>NA|TRBV6-2/TRBV6-3|TRBD2|TRBJ2-3
TGTGCCAGCAGTTACCGGGCTAGCGGGACCCCAGGGGGGAGCACAGATACGCAGTATTTT
CASSYRASGTPGGSTDTQYF
>many|TRBV5-6|NA|TRBJ1-2
TGTGCCAGCAGCTTGGCAACAGCTCTTTTCTATGGCTACACCTTC
CASSLATALFYGYTF
>few|TRBV29-1|NA|TRBJ1-5
TGCAGCATTCGGACAGTGGAGGGCCAGCCCCAGCATTTT
CSIRTVEGQPQHF
>NA|TRBV10-1|NA|TRBJ2-1
TGCGCCAGCAAGGGACTCCTAGAGCGGAATGAGCAGTTCTTC
CASKGLLERNEQFF
>many|TRBV5-4|TRBD1|TRBJ1-2
TGTGCCAGCAGCACTGACAGGGCCTATGGCTACACCTTC
CASSTDRAYGYTF
>NA|TRBV10-3|NA|TRBJ2-3
TGTGCCATCCAGGGAGGTGGCACAGATACGCAGTATTTT
CAIQGGGTDTQYF
>NA|TRBV15|NA|TRBJ1-1
TGTGCCACCACAGAGTCCATGAACACTGAAGCTTTCTTT
CATTESMNTEAFF
>NA|TRBV20-1|NA|TRBJ1-5
TGCAGTGCTAACAGTGAGGGAGCGAAGCCCCAGCATTTT
CSANSEGAKPQHF
>NA|TRBV19|NA|TRBJ2-7
TGTGCCAGTAGTGCGGGACTTGCGGCGTCCTACGAGCAGTACTTC
CASSAGLAASYEQYF
>once|TRBV10-3|NA|TRBJ1-2
TGTGCCATCAGTGAGTCATCCGGGGCTCAGGGATCAAACTATGGCTACACCTTC
CAISESSGAQGSNYGYTF
>many|TRBV19|NA|TRBJ1-6
TGTGCCAGTAGTATAGATTTCGGTTCACCCCTCCACTTT
CASSIDFGSPLHF
>NA|TRBV19|NA|TRBJ1-1
TGTGCCAGTATGGGCAGGGGTAGGGCTGAAGCTTTCTTT
CASMGRGRAEAFF
>many|TRBV11-2|NA|TRBJ1-6
TGTGCCAGCAGCGCCCTTCCGGACACGTTATATTCACCCCTCCACTTT
CASSALPDTLYSPLHF
>NA|TRBV14|NA|TRBJ1-4
TGTGCCAGCAGCCAAGATCGGGGCCTACGGCGAGAAAAACTGTTTTTT
CASSQDRGLRREKLFF
>many|TRBV7-3|NA|TRBJ2-3
TGTGCCAGCAGCTTAGAGAGGTCTCCAGATACGCAGTATTTT
CASSLERSPDTQYF
>NA|TRBV7-3|TRBD1|TRBJ1-2
TGTGCCAGCAGCTCCGACCTTAACAGGGGGCTGCGCACCTTC
CASSSDLNRGLRTF
>many|TRBV5-4|NA|TRBJ2-7
TGTGCCAGCAGCACTCAGGGGGGGAGTTACGAGCAGTACTTC
CASSTQGGSYEQYF
>NA|TRBV3-1|NA|TRBJ1-3
TGTGCCAGCAGCCATCCCACCCGAAACACCATATATTTT
CASSHPTRNTIYF
>many|TRBV20-1|NA|TRBJ2-7
TGCAGTGGCGGGAACGGGCCCAGCGGGGAGCAGTACTTC
CSGGNGPSGEQYF
>NA|TRBV10-3|TRBD1|TRBJ1-2
TGTGCCATCAGTGAAGACCGGGACAGGCTCCTTACTAACTATGGCTACACCTTC
CAISEDRDRLLTNYGYTF
>NA|TRBV24-1|NA|TRBJ2-3
TGTGCCACCAGTGAGCCAGCCGGGGGAGTGGTGGGAGATACGCAGTATTTT
CATSEPAGGVVGDTQYF
>many|TRBV20-1|NA|TRBJ1-2
TGCAGTGCTAGAGATCCCCCTTCGACTTTGCGCCGAGGTGGCTACACCTTC
CSARDPPSTLRRGGYTF
>many|TRBV5-1|NA|TRBJ2-1
TGTGCCAGCAGCTTGGGCTCCAGCTCCTACAATGAGCAGTTCTTC
CASSLGSSSYNEQFF
>NA|TRBV7-9|NA|TRBJ2-2
TGTGCCAGCAGCCGAGACCCGACGGGCGGGGAGCTGTTTTTT
CASSRDPTGGELFF
>many|TRBV15|NA|TRBJ1-1
TGTGCCACCAGCAGAGTTGGTTGGACGGGAGCGGGGACTGAAGCTTTCTTT
CATSRVGWTGAGTEAFF
>NA|TRBV10-3|NA|TRBJ1-1
TGTGCCATCAGCAGCCGGGACTCGTCCACTGAAGCTTTCTTT
CAISSRDSSTEAFF
>NA|TRBV10-1|TRBD1|TRBJ2-7
TGCGCCAGCAGCGGTAATCCGGGACAGGGAGCCGGGGAGCAGTACTTC
CASSGNPGQGAGEQYF
>NA|TRBV10-3|NA|TRBJ2-5
TGTGCCACTACATTCTCGGGGGGCGAAGAGACCCAGTACTTC
CATTFSGGEETQYF
>many|TRBV4-1|TRBD1|TRBJ2-7
TGCGCCAGCAGCCAAGAGGGACAGCGACCCTCCTACGAGCAGTACTTC
CASSQEGQRPSYEQYF
>NA|TRBV20-1|NA|TRBJ2-7
TGCAGTGCTAGTCGGGGGACAACCTACGAGCAGTACTTC
CSASRGTTYEQYF
>many|TRBV24-1|NA|TRBJ2-3
TGTGCCACCGCCCCCCAGGGGACGGCTACGGATACGCAGTATTTT
CATAPQGTATDTQYF
>once|TRBV10-1|NA|TRBJ2-3
TGCGCCAGCAGTGAGTCTAGCGGAAAAACAGATACGCAGTATTTT
CASSESSGKTDTQYF
>NA|TRBV15|TRBD2|TRBJ2-1
TGTGCCACCGCCCTAGCGGGGTACAATGAGCAGTTCTTC
CATALAGYNEQFF
>NA|TRBV10-3|NA|TRBJ1-3
TGTGCCATCAGTGACACTGCAGGGAGGTATAGAGACACCATATATTTT
CAISDTAGRYRDTIYF
>NA|TRBV10-3|NA|TRBJ2-7
TGTGCCATCAGTGATAGGTGGAGTAGCTCCTACGAGCAGTACTTC
CAISDRWSSSYEQYF
>NA|TRBV20-1|TRBD2|TRBJ2-3
TGCAGTGCTACTCCTAGCGGGGGGGTCACAGATACGCAGTATTTT
CSATPSGGVTDTQYF
>few|TRBV12-3/TRBV12-4|NA|TRBJ1-5
TGTGCCAGCAGCTGGACAGACGTTGGGCAGCCCCAGCATTTT
CASSWTDVGQPQHF
>NA|TRBV7-9|NA|TRBJ1-1
TGTGCCAGCAGCCTAGAGGGTCAGCTCTACACTGAAGCTTTCTTT
CASSLEGQLYTEAFF
>NA|TRBV20-1|NA|TRBJ2-2
TGCGGTGCTAGAGATCTTTACGGGAATGGGGAGCTGTTTTTT
CGARDLYGNGELFF
>many|TRBV7-2|NA|TRBJ1-4
TGTGCCAGCAGCTTTCGGAGGAATGAGAAACTGTTTTTT
CASSFRRNEKLFF
>many|TRBV20-1|TRBD2|TRBJ2-3
TGCAGTGCTAGGGACCCCCAGCGGGGGGCAGATACGCAGTATTTT
CSARDPQRGADTQYF